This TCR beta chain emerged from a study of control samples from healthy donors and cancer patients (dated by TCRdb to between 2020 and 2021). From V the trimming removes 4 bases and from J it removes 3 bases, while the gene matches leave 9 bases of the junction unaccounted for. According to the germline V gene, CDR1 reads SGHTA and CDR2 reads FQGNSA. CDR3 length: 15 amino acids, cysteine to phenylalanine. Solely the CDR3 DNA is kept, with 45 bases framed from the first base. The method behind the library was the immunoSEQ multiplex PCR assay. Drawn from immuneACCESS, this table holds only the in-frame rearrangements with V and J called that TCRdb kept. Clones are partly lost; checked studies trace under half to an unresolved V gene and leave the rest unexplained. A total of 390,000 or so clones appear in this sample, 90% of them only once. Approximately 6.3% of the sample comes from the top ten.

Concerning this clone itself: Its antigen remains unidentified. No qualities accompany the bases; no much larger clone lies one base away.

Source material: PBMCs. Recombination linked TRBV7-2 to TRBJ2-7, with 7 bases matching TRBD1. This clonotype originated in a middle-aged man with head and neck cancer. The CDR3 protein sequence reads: CASSSGQAYHYEQYF. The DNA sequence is TGTGCCAGCAGCTCCGGACAGGCCTATCACTACGAGCAGTACTTC.